This TCR beta chain was documented in a study of shared clonotypes between healthy human individuals. This CDR3 region has 14 residues. V was pared by 3 bases and J by 6 bases, with 5 bases of the junction left unmatched. Germline V gene lookup returns CDR1 LGHNA and CDR2 YSLEER. Data came from immunoSEQ multiplex PCR; TCRdb stores just in-frame clones and leaves some out. This table has 1,400,000 or so clones, 98% appearing once. Sequencing was done on a sample of naive CD4+ T cells sorted from blood. The subset denotes: CD45RA+ positively selected. The chain recombines TRBV4-3 with TRBJ2-3; TRBD1 matches 8 bases. The clonotype comes from a man aged 30 to 39 in good health. For the CDR3, the DNA is TGCGCCAGCAGCCAGCGACAGGGGCCCGATACGCAGTATTTT. Translated, it gives CASSQRQGPDTQYF.